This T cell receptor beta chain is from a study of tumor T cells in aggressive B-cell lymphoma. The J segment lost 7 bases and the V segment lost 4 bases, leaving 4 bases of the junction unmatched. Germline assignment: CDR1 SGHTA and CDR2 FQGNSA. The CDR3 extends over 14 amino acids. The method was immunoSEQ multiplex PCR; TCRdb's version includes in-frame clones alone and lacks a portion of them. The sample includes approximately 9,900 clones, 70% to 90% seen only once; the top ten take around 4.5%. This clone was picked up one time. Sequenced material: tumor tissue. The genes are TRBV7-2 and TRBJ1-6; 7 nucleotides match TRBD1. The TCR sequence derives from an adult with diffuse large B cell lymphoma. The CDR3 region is CASSSGQENSPLHF. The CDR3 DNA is TGTGCCAGCAGCTCCGGACAGGAGAATTCACCCCTCCACTTT. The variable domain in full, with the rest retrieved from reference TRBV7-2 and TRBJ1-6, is GAGVSQSPSNKVTEKGKDVELRCDPISGHTALYWYRQSLGQGLEFLIYFQGNSAPDKSGLPSDRFSAERTGGSVSTLTIQRTQQEDSAVYLCASSSGQENSPLHFGNGTRLTVT.